These 23 T cell receptor beta chains originate from one sample sequenced in a study of blood T cell repertoires in COVID-19. Profiling relied on immunoSEQ multiplex PCR, and the TCRdb table lists in-frame clones only, not all of them. The sample carries about 140,000 clones, around 89% recorded once. Sequenced material: peripheral blood. These receptors came from a human donor with COVID-19, enrolled during active disease. The donor label of this sample is uncertain.

The chain recombines TRBV5-5 with TRBJ1-3; D perhaps matches TRBD1 (6 bases). Germline loops: CDR1 SGHKS, CDR2 YYEKEE (reference sequence). The CDR3 is 16 residues long. Trimming left V 3 bases short and J 4 bases short, with 17 bases between. CDR3 region: CASSYPVGGAGNTIYF. CDR3 in DNA: TGTGCCAGCAGCTACCCGGTCGGGGGGGCGGGAAACACCATATATTTT.

V usage is TRBV28 and J usage is TRBJ2-5; the D gene is possibly TRBD2 (6 bases). The V end lost 3 bases, the J end lost 4 bases, and 12 bases lay between the germline ends. Per the germline V gene, CDR1 is MDHEN and CDR2 is SYDVKM. This CDR3 has 14 amino acids. The CDR3 DNA reads TGTGCCAGCAGTTTTACTAGCCTCAGAGAGACCCAGTACTTC. Translated: CASSFTSLRETQYF.

V is TRBV19 and J is TRBJ2-4, with 10 bases that match TRBD1. The CDR3 extends over 17 amino acids. The germline gives CDR1 LNHDA, CDR2 SQIVND (reference sequence). The junction had 10 bases not matched to a gene; V was cut back by 3 bases and J by 5 bases. CDR3 nucleotides: TGTGCCAGTAGTATTGGACAGGGGGGCACGGGCGAAAACATTCAGTACTTC. As protein: CASSIGQGGTGENIQYF. Full variable domain (missing parts from reference TRBV19 and TRBJ2-4): DGGITQSPKYLFRKEGQNVTLSCEQNLNHDAMYWYRQDPGQGLRLIYYSQIVNDFQKGDIAEGYSVSREKKESFPLTVTSAQKNPTAFYLCASSIGQGGTGENIQYFGAGTRLSVL.

The rearrangement joins TRBV29-1 to TRBJ1-2; 7 bases fit TRBD1. The CDR3 has 13 residues. The V gene's germline CDR1 is SQVTM and CDR2 ANQGSEA. V lost 8 bases, J lost 6 bases, and 12 bases stayed unmatched. In nucleotides, the CDR3 is TGCAGCATCTGGACAGGTTATACTGATGGCTACACCTTC. Its translation: CSIWTGYTDGYTF.

The V gene is TRBV5-1, the J gene TRBJ2-1, with D unresolved. Germline CDR1 and CDR2: SGHRS and YFSETQ. The CDR3 consists of 14 residues. The ends were cut back, 6 bases at V and 2 bases at J, with 12 bases in the middle. The CDR3 DNA is TGCGCCAGCAACGAGAACCTCCCCTACAATGAGCAGTTCTTC. Its protein product is CASNENLPYNEQFF.

The chain carries TRBV3-1 (or the pseudogene TRBV3-2) and TRBJ2-3, with a possible D match to TRBD2 (6 bases). Germline assignment: CDR1 LGHDT and CDR2 YNNKEL (reference sequence). This CDR3 region has 15 residues. V lost 2 bases to trimming and J lost 6 bases, with 15 bases between them. CDR3: CASSQLGGAGDTQYF. The CDR3 nucleotides read TGTGCCAGCAGCCAACTTGGCGGGGCGGGGGATACGCAGTATTTT.

The CDR3 loop is CAISDPDRVGGVIDQPQHF. The CDR3 coding sequence is TGTGCCATCAGTGACCCAGACAGGGTAGGTGGTGTGATCGATCAGCCCCAGCATTTT. This sequence joins TRBV10-3 and TRBJ1-5; 7 bases are a match to TRBD1. With V trimmed by 3 bases and J by 5 bases, 19 bases remained unmatched. This CDR3 has 19 residues. Germline CDR1 is ENHRY and CDR2 is SYGVKD.

The chain links TRBV11-2 to TRBJ2-3; 7 bases are a match to TRBD2. This CDR3 has 18 amino acids. Looked up from germline, CDR1 is SGHAT and CDR2 is FQNNGV. Unmatched junction bases numbered 15, after V lost 0 bases and J lost 6 bases. CDR3 amino acids: CASSLDRSGGGRRDTQYF. The CDR3 nucleotides read TGTGCCAGCAGCTTAGATCGGAGTGGGGGGGGACGTCGTGATACGCAGTATTTT.

The chain uses TRBV7-9 and TRBJ2-7; TRBD2 agrees at 11 bases. J was trimmed by 2 bases and V by 1 base; bases with no gene match: 4. CDR3 length equals 16 residues. The germline V gene encodes CDR1 SEHNR and CDR2 FQNEAQ (reference sequence). CDR3 bases: TGTGCCAGCAGCTTAGATCTAGCGGGGGGCCCCTACGAGCAGTACTTC. Translated, it gives CASSLDLAGGPYEQYF.

There are a few counts of this clone. The V gene is TRBV2, the J gene TRBJ1-5, with 7 bases fitting TRBD1. V gave up 7 bases and J gave up 3 bases; unmatched junction bases: 6. From germline, CDR1 is SNHLY and CDR2 FYNNEI. The CDR3 has 14 residues. The CDR3 loop is CASNLDRVNQPQHF. The CDR3 DNA reads TGTGCCAGCAACCTAGACAGGGTCAATCAGCCCCAGCATTTT.

The rearrangement joins TRBV19 to TRBJ1-1; a weak D match, TRBD1 (5 bases). Trimming left V 9 bases short and J 1 base short, with 18 bases between. Germline V gene lookup returns CDR1 LNHDA and CDR2 SQIVND (reference sequence). The CDR3 is made up of 15 amino acids. Here the CDR3 reads CASGRGGSKNTEAFF. CDR3 sequence (DNA): TGTGCCAGCGGACGGGGGGGGAGTAAGAACACTGAAGCTTTCTTT.

This chain connects TRBV2 to TRBJ1-1; TRBD1 might be the D (5 bases). The V gene lost 4 bases and the J gene lost 11 bases, with 17 bases spanning the gap. This CDR3 spans 13 amino acids. Germline V CDR1 and CDR2: SNHLY, FYNNEI. CDR3: CASSVQGELDAFF. In DNA form, the CDR3 reads TGTGCCAGCAGTGTGCAGGGTGAACTTGACGCTTTCTTT.

This clone appeared a single time. The chain recombines TRBV3-1 (or the pseudogene TRBV3-2) with TRBJ2-7, with 8 nucleotides matching TRBD2. V trimming: 3 bases; J trimming: 4 bases; junction bases outside the gene matches: 11. CDR3 size: 16 residues. Germline CDR1 LGHDT, CDR2 YNNKEL (reference sequence). CDR3 residues: CASSQAGGSGVYEQYF. CDR3 DNA sequence: TGTGCCAGCAGCCAGGCGGGGGGTAGCGGGGTATACGAGCAGTACTTC.

The V call is TRBV2, the J call TRBJ1-3; D remains unclear. CDR1 is SNHLY, CDR2 FYNNEI, per germline. This CDR3 region has 14 residues. Trimming pared 4 bases from V and 4 bases from J, leaving 11 bases between. DNA of the CDR3: TGTGCCAGCAGTGTAGAGGGTGTGGGAAACACCATATATTTT. Protein sequence: CASSVEGVGNTIYF.

The chain links TRBV5-5 to TRBJ2-7, with 7 bases lining up with TRBD1. This CDR3 is 13 amino acids long. Germline CDR1 and CDR2: SGHKS and YYEKEE (reference sequence). V was pared by 4 bases and J by 4 bases, with 5 bases of the junction left unmatched. The CDR3 spells CASSRRDSYEQYF. CDR3 bases: TGTGCCAGCAGCCGCCGGGACAGTTACGAGCAGTACTTC.

This chain joins TRBV25-1 and TRBJ1-1, with D possibly being TRBD1 (6 bases). This CDR3 is built from 15 residues. Per the germline V gene, CDR1 is MGHDK and CDR2 is SYGVNS. Deletions cut 7 bases from V and 1 base from J, with 16 bases between. The CDR3 here is CASTPPWGRNTEAFF. The CDR3 nucleotides read TGTGCCAGCACTCCTCCTTGGGGGCGGAACACTGAAGCTTTCTTT.

The rearrangement links TRBV6-5 to TRBJ1-1; 7 bases align to TRBD1. The length of the CDR3 is 13 residues. CDR1 MNHEY and CDR2 SVGAGI come from the germline V gene. The trim removed 4 bases at V and 1 base at J, leaving 0 bases unmatched. CDR3 nucleotide sequence: TGTGCCAGCAGTTGGGACAGGAACACTGAAGCTTTCTTT. Translation: CASSWDRNTEAFF.

V is TRBV6-4 and J is TRBJ2-3; TRBD2 is a possible D gene (5 bases). This CDR3 is 16 amino acids long. The germline V gene encodes CDR1 MRHNA and CDR2 SNTAGT. Deletions cut 0 bases from V and 1 base from J, with 11 bases between. The CDR3 region has the DNA TGTGCCAGCAGTGACTCCGGGGTAGAGGGCACAGATACGCAGTATTTT. It specifies CASSDSGVEGTDTQYF.

This chain joins TRBV28 and TRBJ2-1; 8 bases map to TRBD2. Germline V CDR1 and CDR2: MDHEN, SYDVKM. The V gene end was trimmed by 3 bases and the J gene end by 7 bases; junction bases not matched to a gene: 14. The CDR3 sequence is 17 residues long. The CDR3 is CASSLAPRGGIENEQFF. The CDR3 nucleotides read TGTGCCAGCAGTTTGGCGCCTCGGGGGGGCATTGAGAATGAGCAGTTCTTC.

This clone appeared a single time. CDR3 residues: CASSPASRAGYEQYF. The CDR3 DNA reads as TGTGCCAGCAGCCCCGCTTCGAGGGCCGGGTACGAGCAGTACTTC. This sequence joins TRBV4-2 and TRBJ2-7; D is perhaps TRBD2 (5 bases). CDR1 and CDR2 (germline): LGHNA, YNFKEQ. The CDR3 spans 15 residues. The germline V and J ends were trimmed by 4 bases and 4 bases, with 17 bases remaining between them.

The chain is built from TRBV5-1 and TRBJ2-7; TRBD1 is a possible D gene (6 bases). The CDR3 length is 12 residues. The germline V gene has CDR1 SGHRS and CDR2 YFSETQ. V dropped 2 bases and J dropped 6 bases, with 9 bases sitting between them. DNA for the CDR3: TGCGCCAGCAGCTTCCAGGGGCTCGAGCAGTACTTC. This codes for CASSFQGLEQYF.

This clone occurred once. This chain links TRBV28 with TRBJ1-5, with D perhaps matching TRBD1 (6 bases). Trimming shortened V by 3 bases and J by 7 bases, and 22 bases separated the two germline ends. This CDR3 region has 17 residues. In germline, CDR1 is MDHEN, CDR2 SYDVKM. As DNA, the CDR3 is TGTGCCAGCAGTTTCTCCTCCGGTACAGGGAAGTGGCAGCCCCAGCATTTT. Translation: CASSFSSGTGKWQPQHF.

V gene TRBV13 combines with J gene TRBJ2-3, with a possible D match to TRBD2 (6 bases). V was cut by 2 bases and J by 4 bases, with 10 bases left in between. The CDR3 loop spans 14 amino acids. CDR1 PRHDT and CDR2 FYEKMQ come from the germline V gene (reference sequence). This chain's CDR3 is CASSLRGKADTQYF. The CDR3 region has the DNA TGTGCCAGCAGCTTACGGGGGAAGGCAGATACGCAGTATTTT.